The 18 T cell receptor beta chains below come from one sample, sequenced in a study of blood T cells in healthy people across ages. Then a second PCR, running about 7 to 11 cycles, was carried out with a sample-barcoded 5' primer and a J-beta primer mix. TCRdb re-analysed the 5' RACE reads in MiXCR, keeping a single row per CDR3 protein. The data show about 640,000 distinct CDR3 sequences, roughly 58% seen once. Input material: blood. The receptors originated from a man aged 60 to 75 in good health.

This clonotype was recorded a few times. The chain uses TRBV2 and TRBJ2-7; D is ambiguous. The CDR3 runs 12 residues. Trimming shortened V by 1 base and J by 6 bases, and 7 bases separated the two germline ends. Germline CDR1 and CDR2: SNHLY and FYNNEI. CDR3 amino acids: CASSEGFREQYF. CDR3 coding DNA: TGTGCCAGCAGTGAAGGGTTTCGCGAGCAGTACTTC.

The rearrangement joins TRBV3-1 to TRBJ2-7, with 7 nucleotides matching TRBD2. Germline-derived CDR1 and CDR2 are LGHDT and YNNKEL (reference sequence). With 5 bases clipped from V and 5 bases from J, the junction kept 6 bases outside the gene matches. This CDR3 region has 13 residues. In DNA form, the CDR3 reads TGTGCCAGCAGCGTGACTAGCAGCAACGAGCAGTACTTC. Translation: CASSVTSSNEQYF.

This CDR3 reads CSAPRTSVVQYF. CDR3 nucleotide sequence: TGCAGTGCCCCACGGACTAGCGTCGTGCAGTATTTT. V is TRBV20-1 and J is TRBJ2-3, with 9 bases aligning to TRBD2. The length of the CDR3 is 12 residues. Looked up from germline, CDR1 is DFQATT and CDR2 is SNEGSKA (reference sequence). After removal of 6 bases from V and 11 bases from J, the junction contained 9 bases not matched to a gene.

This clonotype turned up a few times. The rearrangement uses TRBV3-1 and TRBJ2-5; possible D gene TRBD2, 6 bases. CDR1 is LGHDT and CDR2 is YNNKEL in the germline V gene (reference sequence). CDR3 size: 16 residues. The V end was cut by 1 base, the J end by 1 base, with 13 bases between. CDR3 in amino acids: CASSQVWRGGQETQYF. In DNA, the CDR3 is TGTGCCAGCAGCCAAGTCTGGCGGGGAGGCCAAGAGACCCAGTACTTC.

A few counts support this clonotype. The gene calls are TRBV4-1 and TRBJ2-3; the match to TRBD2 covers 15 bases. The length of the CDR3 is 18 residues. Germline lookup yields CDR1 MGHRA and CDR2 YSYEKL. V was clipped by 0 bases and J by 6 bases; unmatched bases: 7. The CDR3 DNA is TGCGCCAGCAGCCAAGAATCGGGGACTAGCGGGGGGAGGGATACGCAGTATTTT. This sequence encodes CASSQESGTSGGRDTQYF.

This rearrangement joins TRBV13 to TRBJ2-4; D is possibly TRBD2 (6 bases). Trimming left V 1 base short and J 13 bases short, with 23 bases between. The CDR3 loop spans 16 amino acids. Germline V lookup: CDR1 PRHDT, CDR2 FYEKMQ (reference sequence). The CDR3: CASSLATTLSSREQYF. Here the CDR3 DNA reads TGTGCCAGCAGCTTAGCTACCACCCTCTCTTCCCGGGAGCAGTACTTC.

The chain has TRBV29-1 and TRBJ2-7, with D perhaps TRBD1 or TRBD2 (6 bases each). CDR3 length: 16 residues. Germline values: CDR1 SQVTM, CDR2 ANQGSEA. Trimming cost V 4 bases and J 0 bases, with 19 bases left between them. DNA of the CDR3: TGCAGCGTTGTTGGGCTCCGGGGGCTTCCCTCCTACGAGCAGTACTTC. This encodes CSVVGLRGLPSYEQYF.

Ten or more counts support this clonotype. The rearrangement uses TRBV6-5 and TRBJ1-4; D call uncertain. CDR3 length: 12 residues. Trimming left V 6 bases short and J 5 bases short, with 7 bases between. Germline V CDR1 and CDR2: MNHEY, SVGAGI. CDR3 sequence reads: CASSRFNEKLFF. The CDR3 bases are TGTGCCAGCAGCCGGTTCAATGAAAAACTGTTTTTT.

The CDR3 spells CASRSGGLTNEQYF. In nucleotides, the CDR3 is TGTGCCAGCAGAAGCGGGGGCCTTACTAATGAGCAGTACTTC. V is TRBV6-2 or TRBV6-3 and J is TRBJ2-5; 8 bases are a match to TRBD2. With V trimmed by 6 bases and J by 11 bases, 14 bases remained unmatched. The germline V gene has CDR1 MNHEY and CDR2 SVGEGT. The CDR3 covers 14 residues.

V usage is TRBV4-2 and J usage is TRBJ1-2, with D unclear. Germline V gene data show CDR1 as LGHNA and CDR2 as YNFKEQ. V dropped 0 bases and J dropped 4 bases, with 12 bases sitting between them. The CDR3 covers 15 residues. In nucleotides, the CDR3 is TGTGCCAGCAGCCAAGAAGGACGTCCACGCTATGGCTACACCTTC. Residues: CASSQEGRPRYGYTF.

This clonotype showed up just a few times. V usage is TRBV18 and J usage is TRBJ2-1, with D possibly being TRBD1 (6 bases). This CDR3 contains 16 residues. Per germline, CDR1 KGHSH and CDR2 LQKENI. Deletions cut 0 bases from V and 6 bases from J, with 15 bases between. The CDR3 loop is CASSPPSGVVANEQFF. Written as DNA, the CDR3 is TGTGCCAGCTCACCACCGTCAGGGGTCGTGGCCAATGAGCAGTTCTTC. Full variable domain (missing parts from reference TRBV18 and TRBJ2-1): NAGVMQNPRHLVRRRGQEARLRCSPMKGHSHVYWYRQLPEEGLKFMVYLQKENIIDESGMPKERFSAEFPKEGPSILRIQQVVRGDSAAYFCASSPPSGVVANEQFFGPGTRLTVL.

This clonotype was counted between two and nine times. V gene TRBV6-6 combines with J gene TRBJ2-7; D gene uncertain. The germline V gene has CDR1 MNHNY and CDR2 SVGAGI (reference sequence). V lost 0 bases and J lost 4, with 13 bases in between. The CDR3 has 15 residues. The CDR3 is CASSYSVQWTYEQYF. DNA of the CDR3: TGTGCCAGCAGTTACTCAGTCCAGTGGACGTACGAGCAGTACTTC.

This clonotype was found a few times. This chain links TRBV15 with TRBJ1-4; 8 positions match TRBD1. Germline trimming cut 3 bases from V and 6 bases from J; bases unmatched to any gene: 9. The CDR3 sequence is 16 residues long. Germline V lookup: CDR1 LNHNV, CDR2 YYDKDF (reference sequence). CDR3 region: CATSSPRTGRDEKLFF. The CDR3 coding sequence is TGTGCCACCAGCAGCCCTAGGACAGGGAGGGATGAAAAACTGTTTTTT.

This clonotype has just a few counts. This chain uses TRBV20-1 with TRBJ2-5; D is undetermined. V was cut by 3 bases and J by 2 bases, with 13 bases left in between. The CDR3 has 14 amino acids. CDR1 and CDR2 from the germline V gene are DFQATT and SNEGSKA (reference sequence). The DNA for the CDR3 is TGCAGTGCTAGGGCCTCGTGGGAACAAGAGACCCAGTACTTC. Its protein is CSARASWEQETQYF.

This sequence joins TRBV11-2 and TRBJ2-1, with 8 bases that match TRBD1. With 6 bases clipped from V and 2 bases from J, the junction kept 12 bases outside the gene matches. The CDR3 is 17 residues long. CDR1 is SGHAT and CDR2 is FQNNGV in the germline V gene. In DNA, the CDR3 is TGTGCCAGCAGTCGGGGGCTACCGGGACAGGCCTACAATGAGCAGTTCTTC. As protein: CASSRGLPGQAYNEQFF.

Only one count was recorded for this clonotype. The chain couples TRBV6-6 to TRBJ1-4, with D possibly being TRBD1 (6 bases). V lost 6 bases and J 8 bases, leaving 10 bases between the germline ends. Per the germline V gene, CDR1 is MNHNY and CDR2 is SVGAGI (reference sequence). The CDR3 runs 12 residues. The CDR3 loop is CASRQGLEKLFF. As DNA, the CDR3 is TGTGCCAGCAGACAGGGTTTGGAAAAACTGTTTTTT.

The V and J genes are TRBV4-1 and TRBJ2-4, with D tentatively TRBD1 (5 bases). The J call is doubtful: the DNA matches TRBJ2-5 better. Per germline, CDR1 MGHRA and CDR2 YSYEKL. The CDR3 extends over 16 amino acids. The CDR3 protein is CASSPLGRSAEETQYF. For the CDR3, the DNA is TGCGCCAGCAGCCCCTTGGGGCGGTCGGCTGAGGAGACCCAGTACTTC.

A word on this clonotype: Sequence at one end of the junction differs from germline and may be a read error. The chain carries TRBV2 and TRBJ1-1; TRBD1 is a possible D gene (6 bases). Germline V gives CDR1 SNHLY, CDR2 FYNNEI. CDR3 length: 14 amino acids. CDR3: CASGADRRNAEAFF. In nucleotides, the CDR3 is TGTGCCAGCGGGGCAGACAGGCGGAACGCTGAAGCTTTCTTT. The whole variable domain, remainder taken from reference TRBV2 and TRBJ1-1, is EPEVTQTPSHQVTQMGQEVILRCVPISNHLYFYWYRQILGQKVEFLVSFYNNEISEKSEIFDDQFSVERPDGSNFTLKIRSTKLEDSAMYFCASGADRRNAEAFFGQGTRLTVV.